This T cell receptor (beta chain) was observed in a study of blood T cell repertoires in COVID-19. Study summary: Samples of COVID-19 (acute and convalescent) were obtained from the United States, Italy and Spain.

Sequencing was performed with immunoSEQ multiplex PCR; in TCRdb, only in-frame clones are kept and a portion is missing. In the table there are 210,000 or so clones, 84% of which are singletons. After removal of 4 bases from V and 1 base from J, the junction contained 6 bases not matched to a gene. The CDR3 is 16 residues long. The germline V gene has CDR1 SGHDT and CDR2 YYEEEE. The chain combines TRBV5-6 with TRBJ2-2; 8 bases fit TRBD2. This receptor was identified in a woman of 80 years or more with active or convalescent COVID-19. Sequenced input: peripheral blood. DNA of the CDR3: TGTGCCAGCAGCAACAGCGGGAGCGGGAACACCGGGGAGCTGTTTTTT. This gives the protein CASSNSGSGNTGELFF. The variable domain in full, with the rest retrieved from reference TRBV5-6 and TRBJ2-2, is DAGVTQSPTHLIKTRGQQVTLRCSPKSGHDTVSWYQQALGQGPQFIFQYYEEEERQRGNFPDRFSGHQFPNYSSELNVNALLLGDSALYLCASSNSGSGNTGELFFGEGSRLTVL.